The 25 T cell receptor beta chains in this list originate from one sample, sequenced in a study of T cells and Merkel cell carcinoma outcomes (dated by TCRdb to 2020 to 2021). The receptor library was made with the immunoSEQ multiplex PCR assay. TCRdb obtained this table from immuneACCESS and retained in-frame rearrangements with V and J assigned. These tables miss some clones; where compared with another copy, unresolved V genes account for less than half of the shortfall, and the remainder is unexplained. This sample gives 15,000 to 17,000 clones in total; approximately 80% of them show up just once. In total, the top ten clones hold approximately 8.1% of the sample. Material: tumor tissue from Merkel cell carcinoma. The source is a human donor with Merkel cell carcinoma.

In its sample, this clone was seen a few times. The chain is built from TRBV16 and TRBJ2-3; 8 bases line up with TRBD1. CDR1 and CDR2 (germline): KGHSY, FQNENV. The CDR3 runs to 15 residues. V was pared by 3 bases and J by 2 bases, with 4 bases of the junction left unmatched. CDR3 loop: CASSQRTGNTDTQYF. Here the CDR3 DNA reads TGTGCCAGCAGCCAGAGGACAGGGAACACAGATACGCAGTATTTT.

This rearrangement joins TRBV7-9 to TRBJ2-1; D not certain. The CDR3 runs to 12 residues. The V end was cut by 5 bases, the J end by 10 bases, with 12 bases between. Germline V gives CDR1 SEHNR, CDR2 FQNEAQ (reference sequence). The CDR3 reads CASSPESREQFF. The CDR3 DNA sequence: TGTGCCAGCAGCCCTGAGTCTCGGGAGCAGTTCTTC.

This chain uses TRBV2 with TRBJ2-7; D is ambiguous. The CDR3 has 11 residues. Germline values: CDR1 SNHLY, CDR2 FYNNEI. V was shortened by 6 bases and J by 4 bases, with 7 bases between the two germline ends. This CDR3 is CASRYTYEQYF. The CDR3 DNA reads as TGTGCCAGCAGATATACTTACGAGCAGTACTTC.

This clone turned up a few times. The chain has TRBV27 and TRBJ2-1; a possible D gene is TRBD2 (5 bases). Germline CDR1 reads MNHEY; CDR2 reads SMNVEV (reference sequence). Deletions cut 6 bases from V and 4 bases from J, with 10 bases between. CDR3 length: 13 amino acids. The DNA of the CDR3 is TGTGCCAGCAGGGACTCCTTTTACAATGAGCAGTTCTTC. The encoded protein is CASRDSFYNEQFF.

The chain uses TRBV5-5 and TRBJ1-4; 8 bases are a match to TRBD1. CDR3 size: 15 residues. With 0 bases clipped from V and 11 bases from J, the junction kept 9 bases outside the gene matches. Germline V gives CDR1 SGHKS, CDR2 YYEKEE (reference sequence). The DNA of the CDR3 is TGTGCCAGCAGCTTGGATGCCCAGGGGGCGCAGAAACTGTTTTTT. This gives the protein CASSLDAQGAQKLFF. Full variable domain (rest looked up from reference TRBV5-5 and TRBJ1-4): DAGVTQSPTHLIKTRGQQVTLRCSPISGHKSVSWYQQVLGQGPQFIFQYYEKEERGRGNFPDRFSARQFPNYSSELNVNALLLGDSALYLCASSLDAQGAQKLFFGSGTQLSVL.

V is TRBV5-1 and J is TRBJ1-1, with D possibly TRBD1 on 6 matching bases. The CDR3 covers 14 residues. CDR1 and CDR2 (germline): SGHRS, YFSETQ. Trimming pared 0 bases from V and 2 bases from J, leaving 8 bases between. CDR3 in amino acids: CASSLEQGNTEAFF. DNA of the CDR3: TGCGCCAGCAGCTTGGAACAGGGAAACACTGAAGCTTTCTTT.

This chain links TRBV4-2 with TRBJ1-1; no definite D call. Deletions cut 0 bases from V and 5 bases from J, with 7 bases between. Germline CDR1 LGHNA, CDR2 YNFKEQ. The CDR3 totals 13 residues. CDR3 sequence reads: CASSQDGRTEAFF. CDR3 nucleotides: TGTGCCAGCAGCCAAGATGGACGGACTGAAGCTTTCTTT.

The chain carries TRBV7-9 and TRBJ2-1, with D hard to call. V lost 5 bases, J lost 5 bases, and 7 bases lay in between. CDR1 SEHNR and CDR2 FQNEAQ come from the germline V gene (reference sequence). The CDR3 length is 12 residues. The CDR3 DNA reads as TGTGCCAGCAGCATCAGTGACAATGAGCAGTTCTTC. Its translation: CASSISDNEQFF.

The chain employs TRBV4-2 and TRBJ1-1, with D unclear. The CDR3 is made up of 12 amino acids. The germline V gene encodes CDR1 LGHNA and CDR2 YNFKEQ. V was shortened by 1 base and J by 8 bases, with 8 bases between the two germline ends. The DNA for the CDR3 is TGTGCCAGCAGCCAAGGATTCGGGGAAGCTTTCTTT. Amino acids: CASSQGFGEAFF.

The rearrangement joins TRBV6-6 to TRBJ1-5; the D is unclear. Deletions cut 2 bases from V and 6 bases from J, with 14 bases between. The CDR3 consists of 15 residues. Germline V gene data show CDR1 as MNHNY and CDR2 as SVGAGI (reference sequence). In nucleotides, the CDR3 is TGTGCCAGCAGTTACGAGACGGCGGGCGGTCAGCCCCAGCATTTT. It specifies CASSYETAGGQPQHF.

The rearrangement links TRBV2 to TRBJ2-7, with 7 bases fitting TRBD1. The germline V gene has CDR1 SNHLY and CDR2 FYNNEI. With 10 bases clipped from V and 3 bases from J, the junction kept 12 bases outside the gene matches. This CDR3 is built from 14 residues. CDR3 in amino acids: CATWDPGQVYEQYF. CDR3 nucleotides: TGTGCCACCTGGGATCCAGGACAGGTCTACGAGCAGTACTTC. The full variable domain, in which reference TRBV2 and TRBJ2-7 provide the parts outside the CDR3, is EPEVTQTPSHQVTQMGQEVILRCVPISNHLYFYWYRQILGQKVEFLVSFYNNEISEKSEIFDDQFSVERPDGSNFTLKIRSTKLEDSAMYFCATWDPGQVYEQYFGPGTRLTVT.

The chain combines TRBV18 with TRBJ2-7; 9 bases agree with TRBD1. Germline lookup yields CDR1 KGHSH and CDR2 LQKENI. Trimming removed 6 bases from V and 2 bases from J; junction bases left unmatched: 8. The CDR3 has 15 amino acids. The chain's CDR3 is CASSRGQGHTYEQYF. The CDR3 nucleotides read TGTGCCAGCTCTCGCGGACAGGGGCATACCTACGAGCAGTACTTC.

CDR3 loop: CASSTLTGNTEAFF. CDR3 nucleotide sequence: TGTGCCAGCAGTACTTTAACAGGGAACACTGAAGCTTTCTTT. The chain combines TRBV27 with TRBJ1-1, with a possible D match to TRBD1 (5 bases). V was cut by 5 bases and J by 1 base, with 11 bases left in between. Germline CDR1 and CDR2: MNHEY and SMNVEV (reference sequence). The CDR3 contains 14 residues.

The CDR3 region is CAWSVDATGTYNEQFF. In nucleotides, the CDR3 is TGTGCCTGGAGTGTAGATGCGACAGGAACTTACAATGAGCAGTTCTTC. The J gene is TRBJ2-1, the V gene TRBV30, with D perhaps matching TRBD1 (6 bases). The V gene's germline CDR1 is GTSNPN and CDR2 SVGIG (reference sequence). The CDR3 totals 16 residues. Trimming took off 0 bases at V and 4 bases at J, with 16 bases between the two ends.

The chain joins TRBV15 to TRBJ2-2; the D is unclear. The germline V gene has CDR1 LNHNV and CDR2 YYDKDF (reference sequence). V shed 1 base and J shed 8 bases, with 14 bases lying between them. The CDR3 consists of 15 residues. The CDR3 DNA sequence: TGTGCCACCAGCAGAGCGCTGACCACCGGAGGGGAGCTGTTTTTT. Its translation: CATSRALTTGGELFF.

In this sample, this clone turned up once. The rearrangement joins TRBV7-9 to TRBJ2-7; D possibly corresponds to TRBD1 (5 bases). Germline CDR1 is SEHNR and CDR2 is FQNEAQ (reference sequence). V was trimmed by 5 bases and J by 1 base, leaving 9 bases between them. This CDR3 region has 13 residues. CDR3 amino acids: CASSARVSYEQYF. The CDR3 region has the DNA TGTGCCAGCAGCGCCAGGGTTTCCTACGAGCAGTACTTC.

This chain connects TRBV7-9 to TRBJ1-2; D may be TRBD1 (5 bases). Trimming took 7 bases from V and 7 from J, leaving 19 bases between them. This CDR3 is built from 14 residues. In germline, CDR1 is SEHNR, CDR2 FQNEAQ (reference sequence). CDR3 protein: CASTHLGTVSGYTF. For the CDR3, the DNA is TGTGCCAGCACTCACTTAGGGACCGTCTCTGGCTACACCTTC. Together with reference TRBV7-9 and TRBJ1-2, the CDR3 gives the full variable domain: DTGVSQNPRHKITKRGQNVTFRCDPISEHNRLYWYRQTLGQGPEFLTYFQNEAQLEKSRLLSDRFSAERPKGSFSTLEIQRTEQGDSAMYLCASTHLGTVSGYTFGSGTRLTVV.

About this clone: At one boundary the junction diverges from the germline segment, which might be a read error. The CDR3 sequence: CASSRLAGGRISPDTQYF. Here the CDR3 DNA reads TGTGCCAGTAGTAGGCTAGCGGGGGGAAGAATTTCTCCAGATACGCAATATTTT. The chain carries TRBV19 and TRBJ2-3; 11 nucleotides align to TRBD2. CDR3 length equals 18 residues. CDR1 and CDR2 (germline): LNHDA, SQIVND (reference sequence).

The chain uses TRBV5-8 and TRBJ1-2; TRBD1 aligns across 8 bases. Trimming at V came to 0 bases and at J to 5 bases, leaving 6 bases not matched to a gene. This CDR3 region has 15 residues. CDR1 is SGHTS and CDR2 is YDEGEE in the germline V gene. CDR3 region: CASSLAGGAGYGYTF. CDR3 in DNA: TGTGCCAGCAGCTTGGCAGGGGGCGCTGGGTATGGCTACACCTTC.

The chain uses TRBV14 and TRBJ2-1, with 11 bases matching TRBD1. In germline, CDR1 is SGHDN, CDR2 FVKESK. V was pared by 2 bases and J by 6 bases, with 6 bases of the junction left unmatched. This CDR3 region has 16 residues. The CDR3 protein is CASSQSQGTGGNEQFF. CDR3 coding DNA: TGTGCCAGCAGCCAATCCCAAGGGACAGGGGGCAATGAGCAGTTCTTC. The entire variable domain, with the rest obtained from reference TRBV14 and TRBJ2-1, is as follows: EAGVTQFPSHSVIEKGQTVTLRCDPISGHDNLYWYRRVMGKEIKFLLHFVKESKQDESGMPNNRFLAERTGGTYSTLKVQPAELEDSGVYFCASSQSQGTGGNEQFFGPGTRLTVL.

This clone was found a few times. The chain links TRBV7-2 to TRBJ2-7; no firm D call. The CDR3 covers 13 residues. V was cut by 1 base and J by 2 bases, with 6 bases left in between. The germline V gene encodes CDR1 SGHTA and CDR2 FQGNSA. The CDR3 sequence is CASSLVGPYEQYF. The CDR3 DNA reads as TGTGCCAGCAGCTTAGTTGGCCCCTACGAGCAGTACTTC.

The J gene is TRBJ2-3, the V gene TRBV6-6, with 10 bases lining up with TRBD2. The CDR3 length is 15 residues. In germline, CDR1 is MNHNY, CDR2 SVGAGI (reference sequence). Germline trimming cut 8 bases from V and 1 base from J; bases unmatched to any gene: 6. The CDR3 DNA sequence: TGTGCCAGCTCCCTCACTAGCGGGGGCACAGATACGCAGTATTTT. Protein sequence: CASSLTSGGTDTQYF.

The chain employs TRBV27 and TRBJ1-4; D not resolved. This CDR3 has 15 amino acids. From germline, CDR1 is MNHEY and CDR2 SMNVEV (reference sequence). The V gene lost 5 bases and the J gene lost 7 bases, with 17 bases spanning the gap. CDR3: CASSPSGLEGEKLFF. DNA of the CDR3: TGTGCCAGCAGTCCCTCCGGCCTCGAGGGTGAAAAACTGTTTTTT.

This rearrangement joins TRBV5-1 to TRBJ2-3, with TRBD2 identical over 11 bases. V was clipped by 3 bases and J by 2 bases; unmatched bases: 5. Germline CDR1 reads SGHRS; CDR2 reads YFSETQ. This CDR3 is 16 amino acids long. This CDR3 is CASSSRLAGPTDTQYF. The CDR3, as DNA: TGCGCCAGCAGCTCCAGACTAGCGGGACCCACAGATACGCAGTATTTT. Combining the CDR3 with reference TRBV5-1 and TRBJ2-3 gives the whole variable domain KAGVTQTPRYLIKTRGQQVTLSCSPISGHRSVSWYQQTPGQGLQFLFEYFSETQRNKGNFPGRFSGRQFSNSRSEMNVSTLELGDSALYLCASSSRLAGPTDTQYFGPGTRLTVL.

This chain uses TRBV29-1 with TRBJ1-1; 8 nucleotides line up with TRBD1. The J segment lost 1 base and the V segment lost 8 bases, leaving 6 bases of the junction unmatched. The CDR3 has 13 amino acids. CDR1 SQVTM and CDR2 ANQGSEA come from the germline V gene. CDR3 bases: TGCAGCACTGAGGGACAGGCGAACACTGAAGCTTTCTTT. Protein: CSTEGQANTEAFF.